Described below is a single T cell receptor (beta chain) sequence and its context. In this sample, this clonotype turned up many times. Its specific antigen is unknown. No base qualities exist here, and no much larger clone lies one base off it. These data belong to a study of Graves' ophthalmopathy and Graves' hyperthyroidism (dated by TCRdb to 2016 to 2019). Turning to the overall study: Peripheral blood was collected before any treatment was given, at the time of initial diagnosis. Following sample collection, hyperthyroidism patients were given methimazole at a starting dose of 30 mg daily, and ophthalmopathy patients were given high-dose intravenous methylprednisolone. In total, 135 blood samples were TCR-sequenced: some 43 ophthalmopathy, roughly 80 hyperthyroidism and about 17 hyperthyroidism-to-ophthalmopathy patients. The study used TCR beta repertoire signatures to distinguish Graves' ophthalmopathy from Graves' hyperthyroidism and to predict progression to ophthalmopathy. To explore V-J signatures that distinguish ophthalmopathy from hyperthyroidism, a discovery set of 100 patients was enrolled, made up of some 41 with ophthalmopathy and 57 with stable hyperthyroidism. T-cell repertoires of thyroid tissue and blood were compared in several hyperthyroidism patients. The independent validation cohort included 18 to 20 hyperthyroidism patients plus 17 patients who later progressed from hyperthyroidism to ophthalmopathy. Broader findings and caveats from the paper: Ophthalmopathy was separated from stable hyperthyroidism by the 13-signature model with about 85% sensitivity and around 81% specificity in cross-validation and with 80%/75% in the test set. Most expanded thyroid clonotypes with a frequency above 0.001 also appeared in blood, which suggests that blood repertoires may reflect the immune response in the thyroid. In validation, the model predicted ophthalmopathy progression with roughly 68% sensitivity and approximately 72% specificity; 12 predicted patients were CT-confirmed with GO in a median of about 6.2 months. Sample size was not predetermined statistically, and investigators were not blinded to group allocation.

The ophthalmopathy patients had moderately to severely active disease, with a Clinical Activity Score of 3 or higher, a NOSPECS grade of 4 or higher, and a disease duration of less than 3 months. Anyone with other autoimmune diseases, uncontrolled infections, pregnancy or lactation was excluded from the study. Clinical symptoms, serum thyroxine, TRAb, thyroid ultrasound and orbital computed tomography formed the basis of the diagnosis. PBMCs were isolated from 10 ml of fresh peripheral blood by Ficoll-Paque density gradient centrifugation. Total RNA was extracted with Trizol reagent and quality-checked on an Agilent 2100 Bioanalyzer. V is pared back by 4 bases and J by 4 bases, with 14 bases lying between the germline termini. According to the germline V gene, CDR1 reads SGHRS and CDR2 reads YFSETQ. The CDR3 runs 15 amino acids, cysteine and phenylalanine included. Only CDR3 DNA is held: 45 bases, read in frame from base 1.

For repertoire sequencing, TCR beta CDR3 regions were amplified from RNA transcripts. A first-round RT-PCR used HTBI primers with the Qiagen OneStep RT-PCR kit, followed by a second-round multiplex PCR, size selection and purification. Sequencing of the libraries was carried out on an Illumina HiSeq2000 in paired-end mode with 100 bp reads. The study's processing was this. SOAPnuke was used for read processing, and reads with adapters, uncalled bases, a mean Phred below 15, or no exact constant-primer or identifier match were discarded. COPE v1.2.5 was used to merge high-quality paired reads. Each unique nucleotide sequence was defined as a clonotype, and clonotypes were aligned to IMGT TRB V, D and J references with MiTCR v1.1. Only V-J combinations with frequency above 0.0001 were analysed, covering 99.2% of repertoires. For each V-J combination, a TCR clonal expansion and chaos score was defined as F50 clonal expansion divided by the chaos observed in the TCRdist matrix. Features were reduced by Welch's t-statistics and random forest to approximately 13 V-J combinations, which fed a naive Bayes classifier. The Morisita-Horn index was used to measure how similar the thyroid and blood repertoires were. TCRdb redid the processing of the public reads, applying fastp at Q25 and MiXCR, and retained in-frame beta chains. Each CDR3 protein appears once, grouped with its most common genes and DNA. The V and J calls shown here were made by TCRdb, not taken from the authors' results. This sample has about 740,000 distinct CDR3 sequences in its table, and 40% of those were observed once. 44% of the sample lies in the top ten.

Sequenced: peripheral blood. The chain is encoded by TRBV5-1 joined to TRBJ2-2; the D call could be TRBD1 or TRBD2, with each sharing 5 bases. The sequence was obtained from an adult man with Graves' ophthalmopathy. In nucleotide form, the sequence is TGCGCCAGCAGCGGGGACCAGAGCGTCACCGGGGAGCTGTTTTTT. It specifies CASSGDQSVTGELFF.